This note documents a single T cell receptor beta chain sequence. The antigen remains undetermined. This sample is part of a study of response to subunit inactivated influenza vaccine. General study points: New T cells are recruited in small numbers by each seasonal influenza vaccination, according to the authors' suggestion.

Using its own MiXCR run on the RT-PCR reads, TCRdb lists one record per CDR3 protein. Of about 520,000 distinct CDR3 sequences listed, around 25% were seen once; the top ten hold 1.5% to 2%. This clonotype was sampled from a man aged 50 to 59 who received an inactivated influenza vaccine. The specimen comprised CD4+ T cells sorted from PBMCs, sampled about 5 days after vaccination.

The CDR3 coding sequence is TGTGCCAGCAGCCTGGGAAGGAATACGCAGTATTTT. This sequence encodes CASSLGRNTQYF. The rearrangement uses TRBV7-2 and TRBJ2-3; D call uncertain. Germline CDR1 is SGHTA and CDR2 is FQGNSA. This CDR3 spans 12 amino acids. V was shortened by 5 bases and J by 7 bases, with 10 bases between the two germline ends.